The next 27 T cell receptor beta chains were all read from a single sample in a study of metastatic and nonmetastatic thyroid tumors. TCRdb re-called clones from the PCR reads using MiXCR. The profile shows over 15,000 clones, roughly a quarter of them singletons. Thyroid surgery was performed in patients who had received no treatment beforehand. The sequencing input was tumor tissue. The receptors come from a female donor with papillary thyroid cancer or a benign thyroid nodule (not recorded which). Some clones in this sample may be carry-over from other donors' samples.

The chain uses TRBV13 and TRBJ2-2; D remains ambiguous. The V gene's germline CDR1 is PRHDT and CDR2 FYEKMQ (reference sequence). The CDR3 length is 15 residues. Trimming stripped 0 bases from V and 2 bases from J, with 7 bases between. The CDR3 DNA sequence: TGTGCCAGCAGCTTAGGACATCTTAACACCGGGGAGCTGTTTTTT. This sequence encodes CASSLGHLNTGELFF. The full variable domain, completed using reference TRBV13 and TRBJ2-2, is AAGVIQSPRHLIKEKRETATLKCYPIPRHDTVYWYQQGPGQDPQFLISFYEKMQSDKGSIPDRFSAQQFSDYHSELNMSSLELGDSALYFCASSLGHLNTGELFFGEGSRLTVL.

This clone was detected ten times or more. The rearrangement links TRBV7-2 to TRBJ2-3; D is unresolved. Germline V gene data show CDR1 as SGHTA and CDR2 as FQGNSA. V lost 4 bases, J lost 1 base, and 12 bases lay in between. The CDR3 loop spans 15 amino acids. CDR3 loop: CASSSSVGRTDTQYF. The CDR3 DNA reads as TGTGCCAGCAGCTCGTCTGTCGGACGCACAGATACGCAGTATTTT.

By frequency in the sample, this clone is medium-sized. The chain combines TRBV28 with TRBJ2-7; TRBD2 matches at 8 bases. This CDR3 region has 14 residues. Trimming at V came to 3 bases and at J to 7 bases, leaving 8 bases not matched to a gene. Per the germline V gene, CDR1 is MDHEN and CDR2 is SYDVKM. For the CDR3, the DNA is TGTGCCAGCAGTTTTGGCGGGAGGAGTAGGGAGCAGTACTTC. It specifies CASSFGGRSREQYF.

This clone was counted many times. One base away lies a much larger clone, so this may be a sequencing read error. The same CDR3 also results from other DNA sequences found in this sample. The chain uses TRBV20-1 and TRBJ1-3; D uncertain. The germline V gene encodes CDR1 DFQATT and CDR2 SNEGSKA (reference sequence). The CDR3 has 14 residues. Here the CDR3 DNA reads TGCAGTGCTACTCAGCCGAGCTCTGGGAACACCATATATTTT. Translating it yields CSATQPSSGNTIYF.

Regarding this clone: Compared with germline, one end of the junction differs, possibly owing to a read error. The chain joins TRBV24-1 to TRBJ1-4; D remains ambiguous. Germline CDR1 and CDR2: KGHDR and SFDVKD. The CDR3 runs 13 residues. In DNA form, the CDR3 reads TGTGCCAACAGTACCGGAGATAATGAAAAACTGTTTTTT. Protein product: CANSTGDNEKLFF.

The CDR3 loop is CASSPQLGGTEQFF. CDR3 coding DNA: TGTGCCAGCAGTCCCCAACTAGGAGGCACTGAGCAGTTCTTC. The chain links TRBV6-1 to TRBJ2-1; perhaps TRBD2 as D (5 bases). There are 14 residues in the CDR3. Germline V gene data show CDR1 as MNHNS and CDR2 as SASEGT. V was pared by 5 bases and J by 9 bases, with 17 bases between.

This clone has more than one count but fewer than ten. The genes are TRBV2 and TRBJ1-1; D gene unclear. The CDR3 contains 13 residues. Trimming removed 4 bases at V and 1 base at J, with 7 bases between. Looked up from germline, CDR1 is SNHLY and CDR2 is FYNNEI. The CDR3 DNA reads as TGTGCCAGCAGTGCTTTCGGGAACACTGAAGCTTTCTTT. Residues: CASSAFGNTEAFF.

This clone has more than one count but fewer than ten. The rearrangement uses TRBV6-1 and TRBJ1-4; 8 nucleotides align to TRBD1. Germline V gene sequence: CDR1 MNHNS, CDR2 SASEGT. The CDR3 contains 14 residues. The V gene end was trimmed by 5 bases and the J gene end by 7 bases; junction bases not matched to a gene: 6. The chain's CDR3 is CASSPDRVGEKLFF. In DNA, the CDR3 is TGTGCCAGCAGTCCGGACAGGGTGGGTGAAAAACTGTTTTTT.

In this sample, this clone turned up a few times. V and J are TRBV10-3 and TRBJ2-2; 9 positions match TRBD2. The CDR3 is 12 amino acids. The V gene's germline CDR1 is ENHRY and CDR2 SYGVKD. V dropped 0 bases and J dropped 13; count of bases not matched to a gene: 0. The CDR3 sequence is CAISESAGGLFF. The DNA for the CDR3 is TGTGCCATCAGTGAGTCAGCGGGAGGGCTGTTTTTT.

Only a few counts were recorded for this clone. This rearrangement joins TRBV20-1 to TRBJ1-2; D is possibly TRBD1 (5 bases). From germline, CDR1 is DFQATT and CDR2 SNEGSKA (reference sequence). CDR3 size: 12 residues. The CDR3 nucleotides read TGCATTGGGGGTAATACTAACTATGGCTACACCTTC. This sequence encodes CIGGNTNYGYTF.

About this clone itself: It is likely a read error, because the conserved phenylalanine at the end of the CDR3 is missing. This sequence joins TRBV28 and TRBJ2-3; 15 bases fit TRBD2. The CDR3 has 15 residues. V shed 4 bases and J 10 bases; nucleotides not matched to a gene: 6. Looked up from germline, CDR1 is MDHEN and CDR2 is SYDVKM. CDR3 in amino acids: CASSSWTSGRESQYS. The CDR3 region has the DNA TGTGCCAGCAGTTCCTGGACTAGCGGGAGGGAGTCGCAGTATTCT.

V gene TRBV20-1 combines with J gene TRBJ1-1; 8 bases are shared with TRBD1. The CDR3 is 13 amino acids. CDR1 is DFQATT and CDR2 is SNEGSKA in the germline V gene (reference sequence). DNA for the CDR3: TGCAGGGGGGCGGGACAGGTGAACACTGAAGCTTTCTTT. This translates into CRGAGQVNTEAFF.

This clone was picked up many times. The chain links TRBV14 to TRBJ2-1, with D tentatively TRBD1 (5 bases). The CDR3 covers 19 residues. Trimming removed 1 base at V and 9 bases at J, with 28 bases between. CDR1 and CDR2 from the germline V gene are SGHDN and FVKESK. The CDR3 is CASSQVTVLRITSFSEQFF. The CDR3 coding sequence is TGTGCCAGCAGCCAAGTGACAGTCTTACGAATTACCTCATTTAGTGAGCAGTTCTTC.

This clone is categorized as medium-sized. The genes are TRBV6-1 and TRBJ1-1, with D possibly matching TRBD1 (5 bases). V lost 5 bases and J lost 5, with 15 bases in between. Per the germline V gene, CDR1 is MNHNS and CDR2 is SASEGT. The CDR3 runs to 14 residues. The DNA of the CDR3 is TGTGCCAGCAGTTCATCGGGGGGGTTTACTGAAGCTTTCTTT. It translates to CASSSSGGFTEAFF.

The V and J genes are TRBV5-1 and TRBJ2-1; TRBD2 is a possible D gene (6 bases). CDR3 length: 13 residues. Trimming took off 4 bases at V and 9 bases at J, with 14 bases between the two ends. From germline, CDR1 is SGHRS and CDR2 YFSETQ. The CDR3 spells CASSLGLEGEQFF. The CDR3 nucleotides read TGCGCCAGCAGCCTGGGACTGGAGGGTGAGCAGTTCTTC.

This chain uses TRBV4-3 with TRBJ1-2, with TRBD1 matching over 7 bases. The V gene's germline CDR1 is LGHNA and CDR2 YSLEER. CDR3 size: 16 residues. Losses at the gene ends were 0 bases for V and 3 bases for J; bases not matched to a gene: 7. The CDR3: CASSQDFGRGYYGYTF. Written as DNA, the CDR3 is TGCGCCAGCAGCCAAGATTTTGGCAGGGGGTACTATGGCTACACCTTC.

This clone was seen a handful of times. The genes are TRBV19 and TRBJ2-3; 9 bases map to TRBD2. The CDR3 covers 13 residues. Per germline, CDR1 LNHDA and CDR2 SQIVND (reference sequence). This CDR3 is CASGGGAWDTQYF. DNA for the CDR3: TGTGCGAGTGGCGGGGGGGCCTGGGATACGCAGTATTTT.

This clone was seen a few times. V gene TRBV12-3 or TRBV12-4 combines with J gene TRBJ2-7, with TRBD2 matching over 11 bases. V lost 5 bases to trimming and J lost 2 bases; unmatched junction nucleotides: 5. The CDR3 is made up of 15 amino acids. DNA of the CDR3: TGTGCCAGCAGTACCGGGACTAGCGGTGCCTACGAGCAGTACTTC. Translation gives CASSTGTSGAYEQYF.

This chain connects TRBV7-6 to TRBJ2-1; a weak D match, TRBD2 (6 bases). The ends were cut back, 6 bases at V and 12 bases at J, with 12 bases in the middle. This CDR3 region has 11 residues. In germline, CDR1 is SGHVS, CDR2 FNYEAQ. CDR3 sequence reads: CASRSTGGQFF. The CDR3 DNA follows: TGTGCCAGCAGATCCACCGGGGGGCAGTTCTTC.

This clone was picked up many times. The chain combines TRBV7-8 with TRBJ2-1; the match to TRBD1 covers 10 bases. Germline V gene sequence: CDR1 SGHVS, CDR2 FQNEAQ. J gave up 8 bases and V 1 base, and 5 bases lay outside the gene matches. The CDR3 totals 15 residues. CDR3 nucleotide sequence: TGTGCCAGCAGCTTAGTGGGACAGGGGTACGATGAGCAGTTCTTC. This gives the protein CASSLVGQGYDEQFF.

The chain joins TRBV27 to TRBJ1-2; D gene uncertain. Germline V CDR1 and CDR2: MNHEY, SMNVEV (reference sequence). The CDR3 length is 17 residues. V lost 0 bases and J 0 bases, leaving 14 bases between the germline ends. The CDR3 region is CASSLSRSVGANYGYTF. Here the CDR3 DNA reads TGTGCCAGCAGTTTATCGAGGTCAGTTGGTGCTAACTATGGCTACACCTTC.

On this clone: The same CDR3 also results from other DNA sequences found in this sample. The chain couples TRBV7-2 to TRBJ2-7; D is perhaps TRBD1 (6 bases). The CDR3 loop spans 12 amino acids. In germline, CDR1 is SGHTA, CDR2 FQGNSA. V was clipped by 2 bases and J by 6 bases, with 8 bases between them. CDR3 sequence (DNA): TGTGCCAGCAGCTTAAGGGGGAGCGAGCAGTACTTC. Translating it yields CASSLRGSEQYF.

The chain has TRBV2 and TRBJ2-1; TRBD2 matches at 11 bases. The CDR3 contains 15 residues. The J segment lost 4 bases and the V segment lost 5 bases, leaving 4 bases of the junction unmatched. Germline CDR1 reads SNHLY; CDR2 reads FYNNEI. Written as DNA, the CDR3 is TGTGCCAGCAGTCGACTAGCGGGAACATACAATGAGCAGTTCTTC. Its translation: CASSRLAGTYNEQFF.

There are many counts of this clone. The J gene is TRBJ2-1, the V gene TRBV11-1; D might be TRBD2 (6 bases). V lost 7 bases, J lost 8 bases, and 21 bases lay in between. Per the germline V gene, CDR1 is SGHAT and CDR2 is FQDESV (reference sequence). The CDR3 runs 15 residues. The chain's CDR3 is CASTSLGKAGDEQFF. CDR3 sequence (DNA): TGTGCCAGCACCAGCTTGGGAAAAGCGGGCGATGAGCAGTTCTTC.

This clone was detected a few times. The chain uses TRBV6-1 and TRBJ1-1; D perhaps matches TRBD1 (6 bases). Trimming removed 3 bases from V and 1 base from J, with 9 bases in between. This CDR3 is 14 amino acids long. Germline V lookup: CDR1 MNHNS, CDR2 SASEGT. The CDR3 sequence: CASSDRGRNTEAFF. The CDR3 nucleotides read TGTGCCAGCAGTGACAGGGGACGGAACACTGAAGCTTTCTTT.

As to this clone: Likely a read error: the CDR3 ends without its conserved phenylalanine or tryptophan. Because the CDR3's place on the DNA is in doubt, the DNA is left out and the CDR3 is given as listed by TCRdb. This sequence joins TRBV28 and TRBJ1-5; TRBD1 was called by the table and not checked on the DNA. From germline, CDR1 is MDHEN and CDR2 SYDVKM. Both ends counted, the CDR3 spans 15 residues. Here the CDR3 reads CASSLLRTGGQPQHS.

The chain combines TRBV10-2 with TRBJ1-2; 10 bases map to TRBD1. The CDR3 is 13 residues long. The germline gives CDR1 WSHSY, CDR2 SAAADI. J gave up 14 bases and V 6 bases, and 12 bases lay outside the gene matches. CDR3 amino acids: CASSPGQGLTATF. The DNA of the CDR3 is TGCGCCAGCAGCCCGGGACAGGGGTTAACGGCTACCTTC.